This T cell receptor (beta chain) was obtained from a study (dated by TCRdb to 2015 to 2016). Many counts were recorded for this clonotype. Its antigen is not yet known. No per-base quality is available; no much larger clone lies one base away. Libraries were constructed by RT-PCR. The reads were generated on an Illumina MiSeq. TCRdb's own reprocessing of the public reads used fastp at Q25 and MiXCR and kept productive beta chains. Rows are unified per CDR3 protein, each entry keeping the most common DNA and genes. The table for this sample lists more than 600,000 distinct CDR3 sequences; 14% of them were counted only once. 3.6% of the sample belongs to the ten largest clones. The receptor's source is a female donor in good health, serving as a healthy control. The sequenced sample consisted of memory CD4+ T cells from blood.

The sequenced DNA is TGTGCCACCCGGGTCGGGGGGCCTGAAGCTTTCTTT. The encoded protein is CATRVGGPEAFF. The rearrangement combines TRBV10-3 with TRBJ1-1; a weak D assignment points to TRBD1 (6 bases agree). The cysteine opens and the phenylalanine closes a CDR3 of 12 amino acids. Of the read, only the CDR3 DNA is kept; its 36 bases are in frame from base 1. V is cut by 10 bases and J by 6 bases, and the space between the germline ends is 15 bases. Based on the germline V gene, the CDR1 and CDR2 sequences are ENHRY and SYGVKD.